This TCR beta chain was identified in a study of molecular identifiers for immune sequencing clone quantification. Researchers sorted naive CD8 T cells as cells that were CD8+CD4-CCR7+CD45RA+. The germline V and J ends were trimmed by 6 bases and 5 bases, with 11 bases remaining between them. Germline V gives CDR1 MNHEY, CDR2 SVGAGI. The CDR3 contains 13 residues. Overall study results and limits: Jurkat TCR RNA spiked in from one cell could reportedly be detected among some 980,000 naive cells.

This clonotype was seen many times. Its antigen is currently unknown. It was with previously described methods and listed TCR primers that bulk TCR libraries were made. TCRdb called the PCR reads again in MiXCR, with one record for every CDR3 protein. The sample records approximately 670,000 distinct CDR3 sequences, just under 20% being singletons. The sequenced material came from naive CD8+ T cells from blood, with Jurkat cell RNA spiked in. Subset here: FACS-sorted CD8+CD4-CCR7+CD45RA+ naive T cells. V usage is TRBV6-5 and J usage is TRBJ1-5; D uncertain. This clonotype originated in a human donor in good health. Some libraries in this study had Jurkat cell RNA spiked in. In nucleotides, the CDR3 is TGTGCCAGCAGCGGGGAGGGTGATCAGCCCCAGCATTTT. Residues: CASSGEGDQPQHF.